One and the same sample provided the 6 T cell receptor beta chains below, sequenced in a study of neurological immune-mediated disorders. Time point reported: longitudinal time-point 1 (baseline). MiXCR was run by TCRdb on the 5' RACE reads, yielding one entry per CDR3 protein. The repertoire holds about 49,000 distinct CDR3 sequences, with less than 12% as singletons. The sample comprised PBMCs. The receptors shown here come from a woman in her 40s in good health.

Many counts were recorded for this clonotype. The genes are TRBV5-6 and TRBJ2-2; 9 nucleotides match TRBD1. The germline gives CDR1 SGHDT, CDR2 YYEEEE. Trimming at V came to 2 bases and at J to 6 bases, leaving 8 bases not matched to a gene. The CDR3 has 16 residues. In DNA form, the CDR3 reads TGTGCCAGCAGCTTCCCGGGACAGGGAAGTGCCGGGGAGCTGTTTTTT. Translated, it gives CASSFPGQGSAGELFF.

This clonotype was counted many times. V and J are TRBV15 and TRBJ1-6; possibly TRBD1 for D (6 bases). The CDR3 sequence is 13 residues long. Per the germline V gene, CDR1 is LNHNV and CDR2 is YYDKDF (reference sequence). The V end was cut by 1 base, the J end by 13 bases, with 11 bases between. CDR3 coding DNA: TGTGCCACCAGCAGAGTGAGGGGGGCTCCCCTCCACTTT. Protein product: CATSRVRGAPLHF.

This clonotype was detected many times. The rearrangement joins TRBV15 to TRBJ1-1, with D tentatively TRBD1 (6 bases). CDR3 size: 13 residues. The V gene lost 1 base and the J gene lost 6 bases, with 9 bases spanning the gap. Germline V CDR1 and CDR2: LNHNV, YYDKDF (reference sequence). CDR3 protein: CATSRARGPEAFF. The DNA for the CDR3 is TGTGCCACCAGCAGAGCCAGGGGCCCTGAAGCTTTCTTT.

This clonotype was observed at least ten times. The rearrangement links TRBV12-3 or TRBV12-4 to TRBJ1-3; D is perhaps TRBD1 (6 bases). The CDR3 consists of 15 residues. V lost 3 bases, J lost 0 bases, and 9 bases lay in between. The CDR3 DNA is TGTGCCAGCAGTTTCGGACAGCTCTCTGGAAACACCATATATTTT. This sequence encodes CASSFGQLSGNTIYF.

This clonotype appeared a few times. This chain joins TRBV18 and TRBJ1-1; no clear D. This CDR3 has 14 residues. Per the germline V gene, CDR1 is KGHSH and CDR2 is LQKENI. Deletions cut 3 bases from V and 1 base from J, with 9 bases between. CDR3 in DNA: TGTGCCAGCTCACCCTACAGAGGGAACACTGAAGCTTTCTTT. This sequence encodes CASSPYRGNTEAFF.

This clonotype showed up many times. V usage is TRBV6-1 and J usage is TRBJ2-7; the D gene could be TRBD1 or TRBD2 (5 bases each). The CDR3 spans 13 residues. V shed 5 bases and J shed 3 bases, with 11 bases lying between them. Germline-derived CDR1 and CDR2 are MNHNS and SASEGT. CDR3 loop: CASSRDDGYEQYF. CDR3 in DNA: TGTGCCAGCAGTCGGGACGACGGCTACGAGCAGTACTTC.